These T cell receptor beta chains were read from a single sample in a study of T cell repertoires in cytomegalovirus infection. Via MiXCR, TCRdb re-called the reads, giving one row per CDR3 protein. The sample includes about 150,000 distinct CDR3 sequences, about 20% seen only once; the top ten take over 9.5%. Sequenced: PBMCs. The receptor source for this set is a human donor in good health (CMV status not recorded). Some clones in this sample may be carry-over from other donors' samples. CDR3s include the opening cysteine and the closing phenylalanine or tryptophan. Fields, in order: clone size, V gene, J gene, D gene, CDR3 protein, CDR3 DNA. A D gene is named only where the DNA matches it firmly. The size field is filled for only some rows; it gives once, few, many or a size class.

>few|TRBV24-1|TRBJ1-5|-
CATSRSDSNQPQHF
TGTGCCACCAGCAGGTCGGATAGCAATCAGCCCCAGCATTTT
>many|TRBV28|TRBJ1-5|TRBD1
CASSLWRGLASNQPQHF
TGTGCCAGCAGTTTATGGAGGGGGCTGGCTAGCAATCAGCCCCAGCATTTT
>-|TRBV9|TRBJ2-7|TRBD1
CASSVGLGQGSYEQYF
TGTGCCAGCAGCGTAGGTTTGGGACAGGGCTCCTACGAGCAGTACTTC
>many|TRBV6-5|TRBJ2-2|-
CASSYWRTGGPGELFF
TGTGCCAGCAGTTACTGGCGTACGGGGGGCCCCGGGGAGCTGTTTTTT
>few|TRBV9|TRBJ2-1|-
CASSSVTGSYNEQFF
TGTGCCAGCAGCTCCGTGACAGGCTCCTACAATGAGCAGTTCTTC
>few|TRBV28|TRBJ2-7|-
CASGAQGYEQYF
TGTGCCAGCGGGGCGCAGGGATACGAGCAGTACTTC
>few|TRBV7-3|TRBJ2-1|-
CASSLDKGAYNEQFF
TGTGCCAGCAGCCTGGACAAGGGCGCCTACAATGAGCAGTTCTTC
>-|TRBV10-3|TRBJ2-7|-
CASSTGISYEQYF
TGTGCCAGCTCTACAGGAATCTCCTACGAGCAGTACTTC
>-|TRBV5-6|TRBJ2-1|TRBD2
CASSLGGGEYNEQFF
TGTGCCAGCAGCTTGGGCGGGGGAGAGTACAATGAGCAGTTCTTC
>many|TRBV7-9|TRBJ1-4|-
CASSLSRATNEKLFF
TGTGCCAGCAGCTTATCTCGTGCAACTAATGAAAAACTGTTTTTT
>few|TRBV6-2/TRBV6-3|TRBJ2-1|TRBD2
CASSRTSGSLYNEQFF
TGTGCCAGCAGCAGGACTAGCGGGAGTCTCTACAATGAGCAGTTCTTC
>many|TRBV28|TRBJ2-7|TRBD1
CASSSPGGPSSYEQYF
TGTGCCAGCAGTTCCCCAGGGGGCCCTAGCTCCTACGAGCAGTACTTC
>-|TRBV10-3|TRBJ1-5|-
CAISESVSNQPQHF
TGTGCCATCAGTGAGTCAGTGAGCAATCAGCCCCAGCATTTT
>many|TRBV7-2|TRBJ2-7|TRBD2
CASSSSGGAYEQYF
TGTGCCAGCAGCTCCAGCGGGGGGGCCTACGAGCAGTACTTC
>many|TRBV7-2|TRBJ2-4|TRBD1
CASSPPKTGSAKNIQYF
TGTGCCAGCAGCCCACCTAAGACAGGGTCAGCCAAAAACATTCAGTACTTC
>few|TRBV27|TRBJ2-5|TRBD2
CASRLAGGETQYF
TGTGCCAGCCGTCTAGCGGGAGGGGAGACCCAGTACTTC
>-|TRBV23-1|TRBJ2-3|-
CASINVAHTDTQYF
TGCGCCAGCATCAATGTGGCGCACACAGATACGCAGTATTTT
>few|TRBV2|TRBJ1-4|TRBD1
CASRGTGAVEKLFF
TGTGCCAGCAGAGGTACAGGGGCGGTTGAAAAACTGTTTTTT
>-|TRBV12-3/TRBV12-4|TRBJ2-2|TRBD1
CASTNRDRGLNTGELFF
TGTGCCAGCACCAACCGGGACAGGGGGCTGAACACCGGGGAGCTGTTTTTT
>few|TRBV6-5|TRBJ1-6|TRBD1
CASRSGTGDNSPLHF
TGTGCCAGCAGGTCCGGGACAGGGGATAATTCACCCCTCCACTTT
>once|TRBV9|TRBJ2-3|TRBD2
CASSVGTSGVTDTQYF
TGTGCCAGCAGCGTGGGGACTAGCGGGGTTACAGATACGCAGTATTTT
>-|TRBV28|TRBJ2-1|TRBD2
CASSLAGTSGSREQFF
TGTGCCAGCAGTTTAGCCGGGACTAGCGGGAGTCGGGAGCAGTTCTTC
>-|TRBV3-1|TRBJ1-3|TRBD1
CASSQEVTGADTIYF
TGTGCCAGCAGCCAAGAGGTCACAGGGGCAGACACCATATATTTT
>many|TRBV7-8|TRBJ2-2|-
CASSFRAEGATGELFF
TGTGCCAGCAGCTTCCGGGCTGAGGGTGCCACCGGGGAGCTGTTTTTT
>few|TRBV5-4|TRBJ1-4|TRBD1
CASSLRTGGIEKLFF
TGTGCCAGCAGCCTCAGGACAGGAGGGATTGAAAAACTGTTTTTT
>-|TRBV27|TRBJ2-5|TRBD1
CASSYSGTGLLGPKETQYF
TGTGCCAGCAGTTACTCCGGGACAGGGTTGTTGGGGCCAAAAGAGACCCAGTACTTC
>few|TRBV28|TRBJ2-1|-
CASRTPGAGGNEQFF
TGTGCCAGCAGGACCCCGGGGGCCGGCGGAAATGAGCAGTTCTTC
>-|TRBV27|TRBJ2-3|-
CASGSVTDTQYF
TGTGCCTCCGGGTCAGTAACAGATACGCAGTATTTT
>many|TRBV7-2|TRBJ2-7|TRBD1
CASSLSGQAYEQYF
TGTGCCAGCAGCTTAAGTGGACAGGCCTACGAGCAGTACTTC
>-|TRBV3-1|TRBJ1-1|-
CASSPIGGGNTEAFF
TGTGCCAGCAGCCCCATAGGAGGCGGGAACACTGAAGCTTTCTTT
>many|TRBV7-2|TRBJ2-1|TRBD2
CASSKRASGEGEQFF
TGTGCCAGCAGCAAGAGGGCTAGCGGGGAGGGTGAGCAGTTCTTC
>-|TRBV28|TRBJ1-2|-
CASRPGTANYGYTF
TGTGCCAGCCGACCGGGGACGGCTAACTATGGCTACACCTTC
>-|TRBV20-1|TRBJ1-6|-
CSARDPAGVPINSPLHF
TGCAGTGCTAGAGATCCAGCAGGGGTCCCTATTAATTCACCCCTCCACTTT
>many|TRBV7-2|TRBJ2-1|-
CASSLGGRGGNEQFF
TGTGCCAGCAGCTTAGGGGGTCGAGGAGGTAATGAGCAGTTCTTC
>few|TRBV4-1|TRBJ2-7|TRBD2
CASSLAGGSEQYF
TGCGCCAGCAGCCTAGCGGGAGGTAGCGAGCAGTACTTC
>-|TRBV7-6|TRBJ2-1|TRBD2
CASSLRTSHEQFF
TGTGCCAGCAGCCTTCGGACTAGCCATGAGCAGTTCTTC
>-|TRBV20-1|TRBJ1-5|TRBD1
CSASQGDQPQHF
TGCAGTGCTAGTCAGGGGGATCAGCCCCAGCATTTT
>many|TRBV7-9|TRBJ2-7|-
CASSLGLASSYEQYF
TGTGCCAGCAGCTTAGGGCTAGCGAGCTCCTACGAGCAGTACTTC
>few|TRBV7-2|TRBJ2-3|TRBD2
CASSSRTSGSHMASTDTQYF
TGTGCCAGCAGCTCCAGGACTAGCGGGTCTCATATGGCTAGCACAGATACGCAGTATTTT
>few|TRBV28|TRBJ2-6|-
CASSSGAAGHRANVLTF
TGTGCCAGCAGTTCAGGGGCTGCGGGACACCGGGCCAACGTCCTGACTTTC
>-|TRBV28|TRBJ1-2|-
CASSFRQGDGYTF
TGTGCCAGCAGTTTTAGGCAGGGTGATGGCTACACCTTC
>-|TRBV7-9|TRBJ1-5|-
CASSLYHGVESQPQHF
TGTGCCAGCAGCCTATATCATGGGGTAGAGAGCCAGCCCCAGCATTTT
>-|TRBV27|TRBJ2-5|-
CASSPTAYQETQYF
TGTGCCAGCAGCCCGACAGCGTACCAAGAGACCCAGTACTTC